A single T cell receptor beta chain is shown here with its context. This sample is drawn from a study of blood T cell repertoires in COVID-19. Looking at the study overall: Sites across the United States, Italy and Spain contributed samples from acute and convalescent COVID-19. PBMCs, B-cell-depleted T cells, or T cells provided the cDNA or gDNA that made up the material.

Germline lookup yields CDR1 SGHTA and CDR2 FQGNSA. The CDR3 consists of 14 residues. Trimming left V 1 base short and J 2 bases short, with 6 bases between. Original processing methods: Estimates of nucleated cell counts were drawn from the amplification of reference gene primers. This table comes from immunoSEQ multiplex PCR, and its TCRdb copy is limited to in-frame clones, with some not included. Clone size and the V and J calls come from that table; the DNA yielded D and trimming. This sample has hundreds of thousands of clones, with roughly 76% found just once. Seattle participants joined during active infection and were tracked over time.

The source is a woman older than 75 with COVID-19, enrolled during active disease. Sequencing was carried out using peripheral blood. The chain couples TRBV7-2 to TRBJ1-5; D not resolved. The CDR3 DNA reads as TGTGCCAGCAGCTTAGATTCAGGCAATCAGCCCCAGCATTTT. It translates to CASSLDSGNQPQHF.